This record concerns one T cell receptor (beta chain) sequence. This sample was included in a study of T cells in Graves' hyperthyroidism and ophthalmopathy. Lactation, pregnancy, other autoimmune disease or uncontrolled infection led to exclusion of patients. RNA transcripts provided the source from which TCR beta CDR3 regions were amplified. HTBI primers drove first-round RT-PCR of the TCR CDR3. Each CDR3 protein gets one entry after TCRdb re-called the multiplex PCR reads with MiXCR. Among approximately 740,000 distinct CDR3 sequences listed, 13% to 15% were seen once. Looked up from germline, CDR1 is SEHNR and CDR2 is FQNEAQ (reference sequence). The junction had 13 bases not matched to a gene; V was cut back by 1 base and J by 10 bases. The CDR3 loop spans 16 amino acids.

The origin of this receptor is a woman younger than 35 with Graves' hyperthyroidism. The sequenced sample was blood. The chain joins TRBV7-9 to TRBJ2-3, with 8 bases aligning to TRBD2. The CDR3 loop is CASSLGTAGLAEAQYF. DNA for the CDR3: TGTGCCAGCAGCTTAGGAACAGCAGGACTAGCCGAGGCGCAGTATTTT.